This T cell receptor beta chain came from a study of post-analysis software for immune sequencing data. The study's findings and limits: Controls significantly exceeded multiple sclerosis patients in normalized Chao1 diversity. Patients carried several TRBV segments more frequently than controls did, and TRBV5-6, TRBV5-1 and TRBV20-1 were among them.

Sequencing libraries made from TCR beta cDNA carried unique molecular identifiers. T cells numbering 1 to 10 million yielded cDNA molecules that totaled about 500,000. TCRdb processed the PCR reads anew with MiXCR; each CDR3 protein has one entry. The data show around 440,000 distinct CDR3 sequences, around 40% seen once. The CDR3 consists of 14 residues. V was cut by 2 bases and J by 0 bases, with 7 bases left in between. Germline V CDR1 and CDR2: SEHNR, FQNEAQ (reference sequence). As concerns this clonotype: Its antigen is unidentified.

This TCR was recovered from a girl between 10 and 17 years old with multiple sclerosis. Sequences were obtained from blood. This chain links TRBV7-9 with TRBJ1-1; D uncertain. For the CDR3, the DNA is TGTGCCAGCAGCTTACCCGGCATGAACACTGAAGCTTTCTTT. Amino acid sequence: CASSLPGMNTEAFF.